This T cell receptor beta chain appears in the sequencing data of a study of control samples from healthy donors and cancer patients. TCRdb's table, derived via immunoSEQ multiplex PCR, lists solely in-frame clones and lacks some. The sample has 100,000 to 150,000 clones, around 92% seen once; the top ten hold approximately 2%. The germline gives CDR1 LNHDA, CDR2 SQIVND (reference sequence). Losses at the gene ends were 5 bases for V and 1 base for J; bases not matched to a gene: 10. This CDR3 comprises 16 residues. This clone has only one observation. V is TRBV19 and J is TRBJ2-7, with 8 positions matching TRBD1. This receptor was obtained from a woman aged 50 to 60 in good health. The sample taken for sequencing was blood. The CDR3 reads CASSQTRTGKSYEQYF. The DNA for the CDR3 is TGTGCCAGTAGTCAGACTAGGACAGGGAAGTCCTACGAGCAGTACTTC.